This T cell receptor beta chain was profiled in a study of CD8+CD57+ T cells in acquired aplastic anemia. General study points: Patients and controls had in common 25 to 30 CD8+ CDR3 sequences.

In regard to this clonotype: Antigen: not known.

The V end was cut by 4 bases, the J end by 0 bases, with 11 bases between. Per germline, CDR1 DFQATT and CDR2 SNEGSKA (reference sequence). This CDR3 is built from 14 residues. Sequencing involved patients with CD8+CD57+ cell expansion previously shown by flow cytometry. Using genomic DNA as the template, TCR beta VDJ and CDR3 profiling was carried out. TCRdb reanalysed the reads using MiXCR and keeps one entry per CDR3 protein. The sample contains 200,000 or so distinct CDR3 sequences, under 55% of which appear only once. The specimen was sorted CD4+, CD8+, or CD8+CD57+ T cells (not recorded which) from PBMCs. This TCR derives from a human donor with aplastic anemia. The chain is built from TRBV20-1 and TRBJ2-3, with D possibly being TRBD1 or TRBD2 (6 bases each). The CDR3 sequence is CSAKEGGSTDTQYF. The CDR3 bases are TGCAGTGCTAAGGAAGGGGGGAGCACAGATACGCAGTATTTT.